This T cell receptor beta chain was identified during a study of blood T cells in healthy people across ages. General study points: Both naive CD4+ cell counts and diversity were greater in long-lived donors than in aged donors. Estimates of total diversity, which came from one million sequenced T cells, were considered to be underestimates.

The V gene lost 4 bases and the J gene lost 10 bases, with 14 bases spanning the gap. This CDR3 comprises 14 residues. Germline V lookup: CDR1 SEHNR, CDR2 FQNEAQ (reference sequence). This clonotype was seen only a few times. Its specificity is not known. Next came a second PCR, run for about 7 to 12 cycles, which used a sample-barcoded 5' primer along with a J-beta primer mix. Every individual sample yielded 2.5 million or more paired-end reads (each containing CDR3). TCRdb independently ran MiXCR on the 5' RACE reads; one entry per CDR3 protein. The sample has around 320,000 distinct CDR3 sequences; 27% are singletons.

The source of this sequence is a woman aged 70-85 years in good health. The chain is built from TRBV7-9 and TRBJ1-6; D call uncertain. The sample taken for sequencing was blood. Here the CDR3 reads CASSSRMAESPLHF. CDR3 nucleotides: TGTGCCAGCAGCTCGAGGATGGCGGAGTCACCCCTCCACTTT.